This T cell receptor beta chain was recovered during a study of cytomegalovirus exposure and HLA in healthy donors. Study-wide background: Genotyping of roughly 400 donors showed that roughly 83% belonged to the Caucasian-associated ancestry cluster.

Per germline, CDR1 MNHEY and CDR2 SMNVEV (reference sequence). J lost 2 bases, V lost 5 bases, and 8 bases had no gene match. The length of the CDR3 is 15 residues. A remark on this clone: Antigen unknown.

Broader study findings: Sequencing likely produced, as an artifact, a cluster of highly shared sequence variants. Reports credit the classifier with highly specific, highly sensitive diagnosis of cytomegalovirus status. By a later analysis, the bulk of CMV-associated TCR beta chains appeared HLA-restricted.

60 Vbeta and 13 Jbeta primers were used in PCR. Some clones are missing from TCRdb's copy, which holds only in-frame ones; the method was immunoSEQ multiplex PCR. This table holds 150,000 to 200,000 clones, around 90% found once. Material: PBMCs. This sequence joins TRBV27 and TRBJ2-7, with 8 bases identical to TRBD1. The receptor was isolated from a woman between 18 and 29 years old in good health and CMV-seronegative. CDR3 sequence reads: CASSTADRVPYEQYF. Here the CDR3 DNA reads TGTGCCAGCAGTACCGCGGACAGGGTCCCCTACGAGCAGTACTTC.